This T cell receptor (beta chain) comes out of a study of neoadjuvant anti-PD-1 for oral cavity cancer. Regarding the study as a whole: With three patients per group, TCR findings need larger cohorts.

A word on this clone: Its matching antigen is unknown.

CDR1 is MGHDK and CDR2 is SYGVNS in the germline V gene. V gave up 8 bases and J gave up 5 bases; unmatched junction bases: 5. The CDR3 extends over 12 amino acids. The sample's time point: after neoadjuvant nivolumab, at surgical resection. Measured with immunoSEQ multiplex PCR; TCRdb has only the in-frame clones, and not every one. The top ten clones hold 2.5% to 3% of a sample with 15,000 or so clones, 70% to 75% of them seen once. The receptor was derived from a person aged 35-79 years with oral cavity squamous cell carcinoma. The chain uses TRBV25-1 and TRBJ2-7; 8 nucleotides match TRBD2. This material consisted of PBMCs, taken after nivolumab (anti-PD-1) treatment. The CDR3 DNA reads TGTGCCAGCCGGGGGGGGTCGAACGAGCAGTACTTC. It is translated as CASRGGSNEQYF.